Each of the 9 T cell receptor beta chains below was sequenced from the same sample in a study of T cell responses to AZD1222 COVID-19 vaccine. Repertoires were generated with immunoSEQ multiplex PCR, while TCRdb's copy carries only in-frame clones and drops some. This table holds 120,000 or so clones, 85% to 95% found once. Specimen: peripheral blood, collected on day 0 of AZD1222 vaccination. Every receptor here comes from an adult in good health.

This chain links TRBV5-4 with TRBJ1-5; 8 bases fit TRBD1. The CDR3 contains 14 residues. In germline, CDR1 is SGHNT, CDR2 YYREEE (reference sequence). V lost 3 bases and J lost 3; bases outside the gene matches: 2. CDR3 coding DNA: TGTGCCAGCAGCTACCAGGGGGCCAATCAGCCCCAGCATTTT. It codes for CASSYQGANQPQHF.

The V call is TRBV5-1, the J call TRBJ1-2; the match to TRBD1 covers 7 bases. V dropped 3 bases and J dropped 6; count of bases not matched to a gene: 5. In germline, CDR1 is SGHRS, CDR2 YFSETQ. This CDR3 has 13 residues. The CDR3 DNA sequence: TGCGCCAGCAGCTCCGAAGGGGGCCATGGCTACACCTTC. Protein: CASSSEGGHGYTF.

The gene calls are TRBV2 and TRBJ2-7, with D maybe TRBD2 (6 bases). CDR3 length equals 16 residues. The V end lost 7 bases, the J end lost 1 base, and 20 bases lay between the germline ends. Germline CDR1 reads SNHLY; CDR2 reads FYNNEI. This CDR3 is CASKVQGPGGSYEQYF. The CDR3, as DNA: TGTGCCAGCAAGGTTCAGGGACCCGGGGGTTCCTACGAGCAGTACTTC.

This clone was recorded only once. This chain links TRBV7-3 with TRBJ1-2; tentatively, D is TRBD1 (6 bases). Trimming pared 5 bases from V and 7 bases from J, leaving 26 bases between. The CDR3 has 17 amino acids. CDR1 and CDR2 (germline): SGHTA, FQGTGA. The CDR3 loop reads CASSPTGPGHGTGGYTF. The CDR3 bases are TGTGCCAGCAGCCCGACGGGCCCGGGACACGGTACAGGTGGCTACACCTTC.

The CDR3 sequence is CASQRDQNTEAFF. CDR3 in DNA: TGTGCCAGCCAGCGGGATCAAAACACTGAAGCTTTCTTT. The V call is TRBV2, the J call TRBJ1-1; D is uncertain. With 8 bases removed from V and 2 bases from J, the gap between germline ends came to 12 bases. CDR3 size: 13 residues. The germline gives CDR1 SNHLY, CDR2 FYNNEI.

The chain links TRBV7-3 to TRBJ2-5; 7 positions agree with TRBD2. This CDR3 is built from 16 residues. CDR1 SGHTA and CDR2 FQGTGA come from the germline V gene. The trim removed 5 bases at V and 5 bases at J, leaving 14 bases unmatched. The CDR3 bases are TGTGCCAGCAGCCCTCGAGGAGCGGGGAATTTTGAGACCCAGTACTTC. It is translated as CASSPRGAGNFETQYF. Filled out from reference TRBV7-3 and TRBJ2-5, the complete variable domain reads GAGVSQTPSNKVTEKGKYVELRCDPISGHTALYWYRQSLGQGPEFLIYFQGTGAADDSGLPNDRFFAVRPEGSVSTLKIQRTERGDSAVYLCASSPRGAGNFETQYFGPGTRLLVL.

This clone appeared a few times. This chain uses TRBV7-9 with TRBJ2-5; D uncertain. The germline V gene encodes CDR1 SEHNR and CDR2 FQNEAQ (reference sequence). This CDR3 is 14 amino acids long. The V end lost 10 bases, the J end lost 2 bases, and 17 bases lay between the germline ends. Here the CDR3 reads CANTRLGHQETQYF. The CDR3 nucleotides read TGTGCCAACACAAGACTGGGTCATCAAGAGACCCAGTACTTC.

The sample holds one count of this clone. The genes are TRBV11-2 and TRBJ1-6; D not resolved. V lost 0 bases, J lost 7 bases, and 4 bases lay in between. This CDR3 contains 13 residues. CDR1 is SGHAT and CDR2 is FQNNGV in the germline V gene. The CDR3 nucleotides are TGTGCCAGCAGCTTAGATCGGAATTCACCCCTCCACTTT. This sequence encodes CASSLDRNSPLHF. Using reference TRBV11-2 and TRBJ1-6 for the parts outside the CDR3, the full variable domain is EAGVAQSPRYKIIEKRQSVAFWCNPISGHATLYWYQQILGQGPKLLIQFQNNGVVDDSQLPKDRFSAERLKGVDSTLKIQPAKLEDSAVYLCASSLDRNSPLHFGNGTRLTVT.

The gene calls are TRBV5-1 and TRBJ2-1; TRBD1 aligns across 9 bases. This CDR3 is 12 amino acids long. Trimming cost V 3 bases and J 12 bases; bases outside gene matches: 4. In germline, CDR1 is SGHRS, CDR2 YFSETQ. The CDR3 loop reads CASSWNRGPQFF. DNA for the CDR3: TGCGCCAGCAGCTGGAACAGGGGGCCGCAGTTCTTC.